This entry is about one T cell receptor beta chain. The data originate from a study of OX40 agonist ivuxolimab in advanced cancers. Assay: immunoSEQ multiplex PCR; the TCRdb copy retains only in-frame clones and omits some. The sample has 60,000 to 65,000 clones, roughly 87% seen once. CDR1 and CDR2 from the germline V gene are SGHVS and FNYEAQ. Trimming removed 1 base at V and 1 base at J, with 5 bases between. The CDR3 extends over 13 amino acids. The material was CD4+ or CD8+ T cells sorted from blood, obtained in a trial of the OX40 agonist ivuxolimab. The rearrangement joins TRBV7-6 to TRBJ2-7; D call uncertain. The TCR originated in an adult with an advanced solid tumor such as melanoma, head and neck, liver or kidney cancer. Written as DNA, the CDR3 is TGTGCCAGCAGCTTAGTGGCTTCCTACGAGCAGTACTTC. This gives the protein CASSLVASYEQYF.